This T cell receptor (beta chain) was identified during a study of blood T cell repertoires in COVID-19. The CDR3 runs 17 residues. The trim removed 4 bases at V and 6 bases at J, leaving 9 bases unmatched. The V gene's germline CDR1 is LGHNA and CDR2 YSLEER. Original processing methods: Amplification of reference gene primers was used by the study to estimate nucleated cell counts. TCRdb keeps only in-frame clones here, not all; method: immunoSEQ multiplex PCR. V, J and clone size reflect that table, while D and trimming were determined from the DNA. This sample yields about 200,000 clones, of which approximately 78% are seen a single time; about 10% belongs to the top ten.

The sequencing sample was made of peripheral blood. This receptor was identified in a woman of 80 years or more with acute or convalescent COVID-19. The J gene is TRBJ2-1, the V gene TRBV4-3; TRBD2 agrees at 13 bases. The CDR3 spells CASSRGLAGSIGNEQFF. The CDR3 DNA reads TGCGCCAGCAGCCGGGGACTAGCGGGGTCAATTGGCAATGAGCAGTTCTTC.